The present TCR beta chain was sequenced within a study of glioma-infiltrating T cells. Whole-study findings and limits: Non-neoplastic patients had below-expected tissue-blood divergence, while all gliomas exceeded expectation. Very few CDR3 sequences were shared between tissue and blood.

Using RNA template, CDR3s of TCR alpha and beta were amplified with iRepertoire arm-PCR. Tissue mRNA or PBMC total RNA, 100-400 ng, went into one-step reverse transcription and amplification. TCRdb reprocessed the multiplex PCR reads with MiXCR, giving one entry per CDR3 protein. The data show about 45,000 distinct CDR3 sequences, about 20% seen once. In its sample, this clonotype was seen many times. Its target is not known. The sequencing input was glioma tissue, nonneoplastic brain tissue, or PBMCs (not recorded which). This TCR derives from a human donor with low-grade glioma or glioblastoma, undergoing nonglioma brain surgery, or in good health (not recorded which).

This chain's CDR3 is CSVTSGTAYYNEQFF. CDR3 nucleotides: TGCAGTGTGACTTCCGGGACAGCCTATTACAATGAGCAGTTCTTC. The V call is TRBV20-1, the J call TRBJ2-1; 7 bases are shared with TRBD1. Germline trimming cut 7 bases from V and 4 bases from J; bases unmatched to any gene: 13. CDR3 length equals 15 residues. In germline, CDR1 is DFQATT, CDR2 SNEGSKA (reference sequence).